The sequence of this T cell receptor beta chain was determined in a study of blood T cell repertoires in COVID-19. Here immunoSEQ multiplex PCR was the method, and the copy in TCRdb shows in-frame clones only, minus some. The table has 260,000 or so clones, about nine tenths seen once. V gave up 4 bases and J gave up 2 bases; unmatched junction bases: 6. Germline lookup yields CDR1 SGHRS and CDR2 YFSETQ. The CDR3 contains 15 residues. The sample was PBMCs or T cells enriched from blood (not recorded which). The source is a man between 18 and 35 years old who had recovered from COVID-19. The chain joins TRBV5-1 to TRBJ2-3; TRBD1 agrees at 8 bases. CDR3 sequence: CASSQGQGDTDTQYF. In DNA form, the CDR3 reads TGCGCCAGCAGCCAAGGACAGGGAGACACAGATACGCAGTATTTT.